Detailed here is one T cell receptor beta chain. Its antigen has not been determined. A roughly 2.5 ml peripheral blood sample was drawn into PAXgene tubes per donor and stored at -80°C. Total RNA was isolated from whole blood with the PAXgene blood miRNA kit on an automated QIAcube, without T cell sorting. Peripheral blood from monozygotic twin pairs, either concordant or discordant for inflammatory bowel disease, underwent deep TCRalpha and TCRbeta repertoire profiling that used unique molecular barcoding. For every twin pair, smoking habits were documented, and each individual was categorised as a current, former or never smoker. This sample is drawn from a study of monozygotic twins with inflammatory bowel disease (dated by TCRdb to the late 2010s). General notes on the study: The complete study included about 30 monozygotic twin pairs: 19 IBD-discordant Danish pairs and nine German pairs, of which four were IBD-concordant and five were IBD-discordant. Within discordant pairs, disease-associated traits were sought mainly by comparing IBD patients with their genetically identical healthy co-twins. Each individual had, on average, about 151 000 unique TCRalpha sequences and 181 000 unique TCRbeta sequences available for analysis.

The germline V gene (reference sequence) provides CDR1 SEHNR and CDR2 FQNEAQ. The CDR3 numbers 17 residues from cysteine through phenylalanine. The record lacks a DNA sequence. The protocol used for the library was 5' RACE. Preparation of each TCR library used about 3,200 ng of total RNA. For each sample, cDNA was synthesized in eight separate reactions using SMARTScribe reverse transcriptase. During cDNA synthesis, template switching introduced unique molecular identifiers that contained a 6-nucleotide sample barcode. TCRalpha and TCRbeta cDNA was amplified in two nested PCRs of about 17 and 10 cycles, and bead purification was carried out after each PCR. Before amplification, cDNA was treated with uracil DNA-glycosylase and purified using the QIAquick PCR purification kit. The second PCR added Illumina TruSeq-compatible adapters along with sample-specific barcodes. Library quality and concentration were checked on TapeStation and Qubit, and libraries were pooled at roughly 5 ng each. Sequencing of pooled libraries was carried out on an Illumina HiSeq2500 single-index Rapid Run using 2 x 100 bp reads and custom sequencing primers. The source study handled its data this way. PCR and sequencing errors were corrected by UMI-based consensus assembly using MiGEC version 1.2.6. MiXCR version 2.1.1 was used for V(D)J alignment, clonotype assembly and CDR3 extraction. To normalise gene usage, clonotype sharing and MAIT/NKT TCR abundance, the top 1000, 10 000 and 20 000 clonotypes in each sample were analysed. After downsampling to 27 000 UMIs, diversity was calculated as the inverse Simpson index using the vegan R package. Paired Mann-Whitney U tests were applied to discordant twin pairs, and Benjamini-Hochberg correction was used for multiple testing. Reprocessed by TCRdb, the reads give a single entry per CDR3 protein sequence, without DNA. It is TCRdb's table, rather than the study itself, that gives the V and J calls and clone size. The sample table gives some 440,000 distinct CDR3 sequences. Of the sample, 2% to 2.5% is held by the ten largest clones.

General findings and caveats noted by the study authors: The results gave no support for a single strong signal or clonotype linked to IBD. Because patients received different immunosuppressive treatments, the repertoires may have picked up extra background noise and variability between individuals. Distinction between different T cell subtypes could not be achieved in the analysis. Measured by the inverse Simpson index, TCRbeta repertoire diversity was lower in IBD patients than in their healthy co-twins. Repertoire similarity did not differ between concordant and discordant twins, which could be due to limited statistical power. IBD patients shared fewer clonotypes with other individuals than healthy twins did, most markedly in patients showing signs of disease activity.

The material sequenced was blood. The receptor was derived from a human donor with ulcerative colitis or Crohn's disease, or a healthy co-twin of an affected twin (not recorded which). The rearrangement joined TRBV7-9 to TRBJ2-1; the TRBD2 assignment by TCRdb is unverifiable without DNA. Here the CDR3 is given as CASSLAQGLAGGLEQFF.